Listed below are T cell receptor beta chains from one sample, sequenced in a study of shared clonotypes between healthy human individuals. Profiling relied on immunoSEQ multiplex PCR, and the TCRdb table lists in-frame clones only, not all of them. There are 450,000 to 700,000 clones in the sample; over 95% occur only once, and around 0.11% lies in the top ten. The sequencing input was naive CD8+ T cells sorted from blood. All receptors come from a woman in her twenties or thirties in good health. CDR3s include the opening cysteine and the closing phenylalanine or tryptophan. A D gene is named only where the DNA matches it firmly. Expanded clones are given a class, and other clones once, few, many or no size at all.

abundance: .
len: 13
d_gene: .
j_gene: TRBJ2-7
v_gene: TRBV21-1
CDR3nt: TGTGCCAGCAACGGGACTCCCCAAAGCGAGCAGTACTTC
CDR3aa: CASNGTPQSEQYF

abundance: .
len: 15
d_gene: TRBD1
j_gene: TRBJ2-1
v_gene: TRBV27
CDR3nt: TGTGCCAGCAGTTTCCAGGACAGGCAAGGCAATGAGCAGTTCTTC
CDR3aa: CASSFQDRQGNEQFF

abundance: .
len: 14
d_gene: .
j_gene: TRBJ1-3
v_gene: TRBV7-9
CDR3nt: TGTGCCAGCAGTAGCGCGGGTAATCCTTACACCATATATTTT
CDR3aa: CASSSAGNPYTIYF

abundance: .
len: 16
d_gene: TRBD1
j_gene: TRBJ1-4
v_gene: TRBV11-2
CDR3nt: TGTGCCAGCAGCTTAGGAGTGGTTACAGGGGCCGAAAAACTGTTTTTT
CDR3aa: CASSLGVVTGAEKLFF

abundance: .
len: 15
d_gene: TRBD2
j_gene: TRBJ2-7
v_gene: TRBV29-1
CDR3nt: TGCAGCATACTGACGCCCGGGACTAGCAGCTACGAGCAGTACTTC
CDR3aa: CSILTPGTSSYEQYF

abundance: .
len: 16
d_gene: TRBD1
j_gene: TRBJ1-1
v_gene: TRBV7-9
CDR3nt: TGTGCCAGCAGCCTAGATCCCACAGGGGAAAACACTGAAGCTTTCTTT
CDR3aa: CASSLDPTGENTEAFF

abundance: .
len: 16
d_gene: .
j_gene: TRBJ2-7
v_gene: TRBV4-1
CDR3nt: TGCGCCAGCAGCCAAGATTCGACTGCAAGCTCCTACGAGCAGTACTTC
CDR3aa: CASSQDSTASSYEQYF

abundance: .
len: 13
d_gene: .
j_gene: TRBJ2-7
v_gene: TRBV4-1
CDR3nt: TGCGCCAGCAGCCAATTTTCCAGGGACGAGCAGTACTTC
CDR3aa: CASSQFSRDEQYF

abundance: .
len: 18
d_gene: TRBD1
j_gene: TRBJ2-3
v_gene: TRBV11-3
CDR3nt: TGTGCCAGCAGCCACCGGGACAGGGGGCAGGAAGGAACAGATACGCAGTATTTT
CDR3aa: CASSHRDRGQEGTDTQYF

abundance: .
len: 14
d_gene: .
j_gene: TRBJ2-3
v_gene: TRBV10-1
CDR3nt: TGCGCCAGCAGTTGGGACGGTGATCGCGATACGCAGTATTTT
CDR3aa: CASSWDGDRDTQYF

abundance: .
len: 14
d_gene: .
j_gene: TRBJ1-2
v_gene: TRBV29-1
CDR3nt: TGCAGCGTTGAACTTTTGGGGGCTAGCTATGGCTACACCTTC
CDR3aa: CSVELLGASYGYTF

abundance: .
len: 14
d_gene: TRBD2
j_gene: TRBJ2-7
v_gene: TRBV6-5
CDR3nt: TGTGCCAGCAGTTATACTAGCGGGGCTTACGAGCAGTACTTC
CDR3aa: CASSYTSGAYEQYF

abundance: .
len: 17
d_gene: TRBD2
j_gene: TRBJ2-1
v_gene: TRBV13
CDR3nt: TGTGCCAGCAGCTCCATCTTGGGGGGCGGGAGGTTCAATGAGCAGTTCTTC
CDR3aa: CASSSILGGGRFNEQFF

abundance: .
len: 15
d_gene: TRBD1
j_gene: TRBJ2-1
v_gene: TRBV9
CDR3nt: TGTGCCAGCAGCGCTGGAGGGACAGGGAGAAATGAGCAGTTCTTC
CDR3aa: CASSAGGTGRNEQFF

abundance: .
len: 13
d_gene: .
j_gene: TRBJ1-1
v_gene: TRBV6-5
CDR3nt: TGTGCCAGCATTGCAGGACCCAAGGCGCGCGCTTTCTTT
CDR3aa: CASIAGPKARAFF

abundance: once
len: 15
d_gene: .
j_gene: TRBJ2-3
v_gene: TRBV13
CDR3nt: TGTGCCAGCAGCCCGGTCAGAACCACCCCCGATACGCAGTATTTT
CDR3aa: CASSPVRTTPDTQYF

abundance: once
len: 14
d_gene: TRBD1
j_gene: TRBJ2-3
v_gene: TRBV6-1
CDR3nt: TGTGCCAGCAGTGATGGGACAGGACCCTATACGCAGTATTTT
CDR3aa: CASSDGTGPYTQYF

abundance: .
len: 13
d_gene: .
j_gene: TRBJ2-2
v_gene: TRBV27
CDR3nt: TGTGCCAGCAGTTTATCGGACACCGGGGAGCTGTTTTTT
CDR3aa: CASSLSDTGELFF

abundance: .
len: 14
d_gene: .
j_gene: TRBJ1-2
v_gene: TRBV27
CDR3nt: TGTGCCAGCAGTTTGTCGGGAAGCAACTATGGCTACACCTTC
CDR3aa: CASSLSGSNYGYTF

abundance: .
len: 14
d_gene: .
j_gene: TRBJ1-1
v_gene: TRBV6-5
CDR3nt: TGTGCCAGCAGTTATGCGGGGAGAGACACTGAAGCTTTCTTT
CDR3aa: CASSYAGRDTEAFF

abundance: .
len: 16
d_gene: TRBD2
j_gene: TRBJ2-7
v_gene: TRBV27
CDR3nt: TGTGCCAGCAGTTTGGGGGGGAGTACGACTCCTATCGAGCAGTACTTC
CDR3aa: CASSLGGSTTPIEQYF

abundance: .
len: 13
d_gene: .
j_gene: TRBJ1-1
v_gene: TRBV13
CDR3nt: TGTGCCAGCAGCTTGTCTCGGGGACAAGAAGCTTTCTTT
CDR3aa: CASSLSRGQEAFF

abundance: .
len: 13
d_gene: .
j_gene: TRBJ1-1
v_gene: TRBV28
CDR3nt: TGTGCCAGCAGTGTGAGGGGGGCCACTGAAGCTTTCTTT
CDR3aa: CASSVRGATEAFF

abundance: .
len: 15
d_gene: TRBD2
j_gene: TRBJ2-3
v_gene: TRBV7-8
CDR3nt: TGTGCCAGCAGCTCCTTAGCGGGACACACAGATACGCAGTATTTT
CDR3aa: CASSSLAGHTDTQYF

abundance: once
len: 18
d_gene: TRBD2
j_gene: TRBJ2-2
v_gene: TRBV4-2
CDR3nt: TGTGCCAGCAGCCAAGAGGAGCTAGCGGGAGGGCCGGGCGGGGAGCTGTTTTTT
CDR3aa: CASSQEELAGGPGGELFF

abundance: .
len: 15
d_gene: .
j_gene: TRBJ2-5
v_gene: TRBV6-6
CDR3nt: TGTGCCAGCAGTTACCGCGTTGGTAGTTCAGAGACCCAGTACTTC
CDR3aa: CASSYRVGSSETQYF

abundance: .
len: 14
d_gene: TRBD1
j_gene: TRBJ1-1
v_gene: TRBV27
CDR3nt: TGTGCCAGCAGTTTACAGGGGGGATCCACTGAAGCTTTCTTT
CDR3aa: CASSLQGGSTEAFF

abundance: .
len: 15
d_gene: .
j_gene: TRBJ2-3
v_gene: TRBV15
CDR3nt: TGTGCCACCAGCAATAATGGACAGAGCCGTGGTACGCAGTATTTT
CDR3aa: CATSNNGQSRGTQYF

abundance: .
len: 14
d_gene: .
j_gene: TRBJ2-7
v_gene: TRBV13
CDR3nt: TGTGCCAGCAGCTTAGCGGGAAGCTCCTACGAGCAGTACTTC
CDR3aa: CASSLAGSSYEQYF

abundance: .
len: 14
d_gene: .
j_gene: TRBJ1-1
v_gene: TRBV27
CDR3nt: TGTGCCAGCAGTTTCTCCAGGGGGAACACTGAAGCTTTCTTT
CDR3aa: CASSFSRGNTEAFF

abundance: .
len: 13
d_gene: TRBD1
j_gene: TRBJ2-7
v_gene: TRBV11-2
CDR3nt: TGTGCCAGCAGCGTCGGGACAGCCTACGAGCAGTACTTC
CDR3aa: CASSVGTAYEQYF

abundance: .
len: 15
d_gene: .
j_gene: TRBJ1-1
v_gene: TRBV7-8
CDR3nt: TGTGCCAGCAGCTCTGGGAGGGTGTCGTACACTGAAGCTTTCTTT
CDR3aa: CASSSGRVSYTEAFF

abundance: .
len: 15
d_gene: TRBD2
j_gene: TRBJ2-2
v_gene: TRBV4-1
CDR3nt: TGCGCCAGCAGCCTTGGACTAGCACTCACCGGGGAGCTGTTTTTT
CDR3aa: CASSLGLALTGELFF

abundance: .
len: 13
d_gene: .
j_gene: TRBJ1-1
v_gene: TRBV14
CDR3nt: TGTGCCAGCAGCCAAGATCTGGCCCGGGGAGCTTTCTTT
CDR3aa: CASSQDLARGAFF

abundance: .
len: 13
d_gene: .
j_gene: TRBJ1-1
v_gene: TRBV28
CDR3nt: TGTGCCAGCAGTTTAACAAGAGGCACTGAAGCTTTCTTT
CDR3aa: CASSLTRGTEAFF

abundance: .
len: 17
d_gene: .
j_gene: TRBJ1-1
v_gene: TRBV4-1
CDR3nt: TGCGCCAGCAGCCAAGCCCCCGGGATCTCAGGGAACACTGAAGCTTTCTTT
CDR3aa: CASSQAPGISGNTEAFF

abundance: once
len: 12
d_gene: .
j_gene: TRBJ2-7
v_gene: TRBV5-8
CDR3nt: TGTGCCAGCAGCTTGGCCCCGTACGAGCAGTACTTC
CDR3aa: CASSLAPYEQYF

abundance: .
len: 16
d_gene: TRBD1
j_gene: TRBJ1-1
v_gene: TRBV9
CDR3nt: TGTGCCAGCAGCGTAGGCGGGACAGGGTTCGTCACTGAAGCTTTCTTT
CDR3aa: CASSVGGTGFVTEAFF

abundance: once
len: 18
d_gene: .
j_gene: TRBJ2-6
v_gene: TRBV18
CDR3nt: TGTGCCAGCTCACTCCCATACGTCAGAAGCTCTGGGGCCAACGTCCTGACTTTC
CDR3aa: CASSLPYVRSSGANVLTF

abundance: .
len: 13
d_gene: .
j_gene: TRBJ2-7
v_gene: TRBV5-8
CDR3nt: TGTGCCAGCAGCTTGGGGGGCACCTACGAGCAGTACTTC
CDR3aa: CASSLGGTYEQYF

abundance: .
len: 14
d_gene: .
j_gene: TRBJ2-7
v_gene: TRBV5-1
CDR3nt: TGCGCCAGCAGCTTGGGGGCACCGACCTACGAGCAGTACTTC
CDR3aa: CASSLGAPTYEQYF

abundance: .
len: 13
d_gene: TRBD1
j_gene: TRBJ1-1
v_gene: TRBV30
CDR3nt: TGTGCCTGGGGCGGCGCAGGGGGTATTGAAGCTTTCTTT
CDR3aa: CAWGGAGGIEAFF

abundance: .
len: 15
d_gene: .
j_gene: TRBJ2-5
v_gene: TRBV4-1
CDR3nt: TGCGCCAGCAGCCAAGAAAGGGACGGCCAAGAGACCCAGTACTTC
CDR3aa: CASSQERDGQETQYF

abundance: .
len: 15
d_gene: .
j_gene: TRBJ2-2
v_gene: TRBV5-1
CDR3nt: TGCGCCAGCGCCCCCGCGACCGAGAACACCGGGGAGCTGTTTTTT
CDR3aa: CASAPATENTGELFF

abundance: .
len: 14
d_gene: TRBD2
j_gene: TRBJ2-1
v_gene: TRBV2
CDR3nt: TGTGCCAGCAGCTGGGAGCGGGAGGATGATGAGCAGTTCTTC
CDR3aa: CASSWEREDDEQFF

abundance: .
len: 11
d_gene: .
j_gene: TRBJ1-1
v_gene: TRBV28
CDR3nt: TGTGCCAGCATCTTTTACACTGAAGCTTTCTTT
CDR3aa: CASIFYTEAFF

abundance: .
len: 14
d_gene: .
j_gene: TRBJ2-7
v_gene: TRBV6-5
CDR3nt: TGTGCCAGCAGTTACTCGGCAGGGAACTACGAGCAGTACTTC
CDR3aa: CASSYSAGNYEQYF

abundance: .
len: 20
d_gene: TRBD2
j_gene: TRBJ2-2
v_gene: TRBV2
CDR3nt: TGTGCCAGCAGTGACCAGTGGGAACTAGCGGGACCATCTGGCACCGGGGAGCTGTTTTTT
CDR3aa: CASSDQWELAGPSGTGELFF

abundance: .
len: 15
d_gene: .
j_gene: TRBJ1-1
v_gene: TRBV27
CDR3nt: TGTGCCAGCAGTTTATCCGGGGCAGGAAACACTGAAGCTTTCTTT
CDR3aa: CASSLSGAGNTEAFF

abundance: .
len: 13
d_gene: .
j_gene: TRBJ1-1
v_gene: TRBV2
CDR3nt: TGTGCCAGCAGTGAATGGGGGGATACTGAAGCTTTCTTT
CDR3aa: CASSEWGDTEAFF

abundance: .
len: 14
d_gene: TRBD1
j_gene: TRBJ1-5
v_gene: TRBV6-5
CDR3nt: TGTGCCAGCAGCCGGGACAGGGGAAATCAGCCCCAGCATTTT
CDR3aa: CASSRDRGNQPQHF

abundance: .
len: 16
d_gene: .
j_gene: TRBJ1-1
v_gene: TRBV5-4
CDR3nt: TGTGCCAGCAGCGGGGAGACAGGTTTCGGTCTTGAGGAAGCTTTCTTT
CDR3aa: CASSGETGFGLEEAFF

abundance: .
len: 15
d_gene: TRBD2
j_gene: TRBJ2-7
v_gene: TRBV15
CDR3nt: TGTGCCACCAGCAGAGATTGGGCGGGAGGGGACGAGCAGTACTTC
CDR3aa: CATSRDWAGGDEQYF